One sample yielded the 29 T cell receptor beta chains listed below, sequenced in a study of cytomegalovirus exposure and HLA in healthy donors. The PCR made use of 60 Vbeta and 13 Jbeta primers. Sequencing used immunoSEQ multiplex PCR; TCRdb keeps in-frame clones, though not all of them. Of 95,000 to 110,000 clones listed, around 9.1% are singletons. The sequenced material came from PBMCs. The receptors were gathered from a man aged 35 to 55 in good health and CMV-seropositive.

This clone has just a few counts. The chain is built from TRBV7-2 and TRBJ2-3, with D possibly TRBD1 on 6 matching bases. CDR1 and CDR2 (germline): SGHTA, FQGNSA. V dropped 2 bases and J dropped 4 bases, with 13 bases sitting between them. This CDR3 has 15 residues. CDR3 loop: CASSLQGFRADTQYF. CDR3 sequence (DNA): TGTGCCAGCAGCTTACAGGGGTTTCGGGCAGATACGCAGTATTTT.

Notes on this clone: The missing conserved phenylalanine or tryptophan at the end of this CDR3 makes a read error likely. The chain couples TRBV4-1 to TRBJ2-3; 12 bases line up with TRBD2. CDR1 MGHRA and CDR2 YSYEKL come from the germline V gene. With V trimmed by 4 bases and J by 4 bases, 9 bases remained unmatched. The CDR3 consists of 17 residues. The CDR3 DNA is TGCGCCAGCAGCCCGGAGCCGGCTAGCGGGAGGGCAGATACGCAGTATGTT. This sequence encodes CASSPEPASGRADTQYV.

V and J are TRBV5-6 and TRBJ1-5; D may be TRBD1 (6 bases). Trimming left V 0 bases short and J 4 bases short, with 11 bases between. Per the germline V gene, CDR1 is SGHDT and CDR2 is YYEEEE. The length of the CDR3 is 15 residues. The chain's CDR3 is CASSLGQGRNQPQHF. CDR3 DNA: TGTGCCAGCAGCTTGGGGCAGGGGCGGAATCAGCCCCAGCATTTT.

The rearrangement links TRBV28 to TRBJ1-4; D call uncertain. Germline CDR1 reads MDHEN; CDR2 reads SYDVKM. Deletions cut 1 base from V and 0 bases from J, with 6 bases between. The CDR3 contains 15 residues. CDR3 in amino acids: CASSLFSATNEKLFF. The DNA of the CDR3 is TGTGCCAGCAGTTTATTCTCTGCAACTAATGAAAAACTGTTTTTT.

The CDR3 here is CASTPGLDLFF. The CDR3 nucleotides are TGTGCCAGCACCCCGGGACTAGATCTGTTCTTC. This chain links TRBV7-9 with TRBJ2-1; 8 bases are shared with TRBD2. Germline V CDR1 and CDR2: SEHNR, FQNEAQ (reference sequence). V shed 7 bases and J 15 bases; nucleotides not matched to a gene: 8. CDR3 size: 11 residues.

This clone was counted only a few times. This rearrangement joins TRBV7-9 to TRBJ2-5; weak D call: TRBD2 (6 bases). Trimming removed 4 bases from V and 5 bases from J, with 17 bases in between. The CDR3 totals 15 residues. CDR1 is SEHNR and CDR2 is FQNEAQ in the germline V gene (reference sequence). CDR3 sequence reads: CASSSDGTSGETQYF. The CDR3 DNA is TGTGCCAGCAGCTCGGATGGGACTTCCGGGGAGACCCAGTACTTC.

The chain carries TRBV6-6 and TRBJ2-2, with D possibly being TRBD2 (6 bases). Between the trimmed V and J ends, which lost 2 bases and 7 bases, there was a span of 8 bases. The CDR3 has 13 amino acids. Germline assignment: CDR1 MNHNY and CDR2 SVGAGI (reference sequence). Written as DNA, the CDR3 is TGTGCCAGCAGTTACGGGCGGGGCGGGGAGCTGTTTTTT. Translated, it gives CASSYGRGGELFF.

This clone has ten or more counts. The DNA of the CDR3 is TGTGCCAGCAGTGAGCGGGGGTCTGGGGCCAACGTCCTGACTTTC. Protein: CASSERGSGANVLTF. The V call is TRBV6-4, the J call TRBJ2-6, with 7 bases identical to TRBD2. With V trimmed by 3 bases and J by 1 base, 0 bases remained unmatched. This CDR3 region has 15 residues. Germline V gene lookup returns CDR1 MRHNA and CDR2 SNTAGT.

This clone has at least ten counts. The chain uses TRBV15 and TRBJ2-1; D is possibly TRBD1 (5 bases). Deletions cut 1 base from V and 3 bases from J, with 13 bases between. Germline CDR1 LNHNV, CDR2 YYDKDF (reference sequence). The CDR3 is 16 amino acids. The CDR3 sequence is CATSRGRGANYNEQFF. The CDR3 region has the DNA TGTGCCACCAGCAGAGGCCGTGGGGCGAACTACAATGAGCAGTTCTTC.

This chain uses TRBV5-1 with TRBJ2-7; the D gene is possibly TRBD1 (6 bases). CDR3 length: 14 amino acids. CDR1 and CDR2 from the germline V gene are SGHRS and YFSETQ. V lost 0 bases, J lost 3 bases, and 10 bases lay in between. CDR3 sequence (DNA): TGCGCCAGCAGCTTGGGACAGGAGAGCTACGAGCAGTACTTC. It specifies CASSLGQESYEQYF.

In its sample, this clone was seen a few times. The rearrangement links TRBV28 to TRBJ2-5; TRBD2 is a possible D gene (5 bases). In germline, CDR1 is MDHEN, CDR2 SYDVKM. Trimming removed 0 bases at V and 2 bases at J, with 10 bases between. This CDR3 is 15 amino acids long. DNA of the CDR3: TGTGCCAGCAGTTTATGGGCGGGCACACAAGAGACCCAGTACTTC. This sequence encodes CASSLWAGTQETQYF. Drawing the rest from reference TRBV28 and TRBJ2-5, the complete variable domain is DVKVTQSSRYLVKRTGEKVFLECVQDMDHENMFWYRQDPGLGLRLIYFSYDVKMKEKGDIPEGYSVSREKKERFSLILESASTNQTSMYLCASSLWAGTQETQYFGPGTRLLVL.

The chain uses TRBV2 and TRBJ2-7, with 7 positions matching TRBD1. The V gene's germline CDR1 is SNHLY and CDR2 FYNNEI. This CDR3 spans 16 amino acids. The J segment lost 7 bases and the V segment lost 0 bases, leaving 12 bases of the junction unmatched. CDR3 DNA: TGTGCCAGCAGTGAAGCGCTTTTAGGGGGCACGGGGGAGCAGTACTTC. As protein: CASSEALLGGTGEQYF.

The rearrangement joins TRBV6-1 to TRBJ2-1; weak D call: TRBD2 (6 bases). Per the germline V gene, CDR1 is MNHNS and CDR2 is SASEGT. The CDR3 contains 15 residues. Trimming pared 2 bases from V and 3 bases from J, leaving 11 bases between. The CDR3 DNA reads as TGTGCCAGCAGTGAATCTCCGGGAGTCTACAATGAGCAGTTCTTC. It codes for CASSESPGVYNEQFF.

The V gene is TRBV25-1, the J gene TRBJ2-7; TRBD1 is a possible D gene (6 bases). Germline values: CDR1 MGHDK, CDR2 SYGVNS. This CDR3 is 14 amino acids long. V dropped 8 bases and J dropped 1 base, with 15 bases sitting between them. The DNA of the CDR3 is TGTGCCAGCTCCCGACAGGCCGCGTCCTACGAGCAGTACTTC. This encodes CASSRQAASYEQYF.

The chain couples TRBV6-6 to TRBJ2-7; 7 nucleotides agree with TRBD2. The germline V gene has CDR1 MNHNY and CDR2 SVGAGI (reference sequence). The CDR3 runs 13 residues. Unmatched junction bases numbered 4, after V lost 6 bases and J lost 2 bases. The CDR3 nucleotides are TGTGCCAGCAGATCTGCGGGGGCCTACGAGCAGTACTTC. Protein product: CASRSAGAYEQYF.

In this sample, this clone turned up a few times. This CDR3 is CATSPRGDRAGQPQHF. The CDR3 nucleotides read TGTGCCACCAGCCCCCGGGGCGACAGGGCCGGTCAGCCCCAGCATTTT. This chain uses TRBV15 with TRBJ1-5; 7 bases match TRBD1. Trimming removed 5 bases from V and 6 bases from J; junction bases left unmatched: 13. The CDR3 totals 16 residues. Germline V gene lookup returns CDR1 LNHNV and CDR2 YYDKDF (reference sequence).

This clone was seen only a few times. This chain connects TRBV5-1 to TRBJ2-1; 8 bases line up with TRBD1. The CDR3 extends over 13 amino acids. The junction had 6 bases not matched to a gene; V was cut back by 6 bases and J by 7 bases. In germline, CDR1 is SGHRS, CDR2 YFSETQ. CDR3 loop: CASTWTGNNEQFF. The CDR3 coding sequence is TGCGCCAGCACCTGGACAGGGAATAATGAGCAGTTCTTC.

This clone was detected a few times. The chain has TRBV19 and TRBJ2-3; the match to TRBD2 covers 13 bases. Losses at the gene ends were 4 bases for V and 4 bases for J; bases not matched to a gene: 2. There are 15 residues in the CDR3. The V gene's germline CDR1 is LNHDA and CDR2 SQIVND (reference sequence). CDR3 residues: CASSTLAGGPDTQYF. CDR3 in DNA: TGTGCCAGTAGTACACTAGCGGGAGGGCCAGATACGCAGTATTTT.

There are a few counts of this clone. This chain uses TRBV28 with TRBJ1-4; 10 nucleotides agree with TRBD1. The CDR3 runs 15 residues. Germline V gene lookup returns CDR1 MDHEN and CDR2 SYDVKM. The V segment lost 2 bases and the J segment 5 bases; nucleotides outside the gene matches: 2. CDR3 amino acids: CASSLADRGNEKLFF. For the CDR3, the DNA is TGTGCCAGCAGTTTAGCGGACAGGGGGAATGAAAAACTGTTTTTT.

A note on this clone: Additional DNA sequences in this sample encode the identical CDR3. The chain employs TRBV5-1 and TRBJ2-7; 7 bases fit TRBD2. Germline assignment: CDR1 SGHRS and CDR2 YFSETQ. This CDR3 contains 15 residues. V trimming: 0 bases; J trimming: 0 bases; junction bases outside the gene matches: 3. CDR3 in DNA: TGCGCCAGCAGCTTGGCTAGCGGTAGCTCCTACGAGCAGTACTTC. Protein product: CASSLASGSSYEQYF.

This clone appeared a few times. The rearrangement uses TRBV29-1 and TRBJ2-1; no reliable D call. This CDR3 has 15 residues. Per germline, CDR1 SQVTM and CDR2 ANQGSEA. V lost 2 bases and J lost 0, with 11 bases in between. The CDR3 here is CSVETAVSSYNEQFF. DNA for the CDR3: TGCAGCGTTGAAACGGCGGTAAGCTCCTACAATGAGCAGTTCTTC.

In this sample, this clone turned up a few times. This chain joins TRBV5-1 and TRBJ2-3, with 14 bases identical to TRBD2. The CDR3 has 16 amino acids. Germline V gene data show CDR1 as SGHRS and CDR2 as YFSETQ. The V gene end was trimmed by 3 bases and the J gene end by 3 bases; junction bases not matched to a gene: 3. The CDR3 sequence is CASSSGTSGRTDTQYF. The DNA for the CDR3 is TGCGCCAGCAGCTCGGGGACTAGCGGGAGAACAGATACGCAGTATTTT.

V is TRBV10-3 and J is TRBJ2-5; D is undetermined. The CDR3 covers 12 residues. V lost 8 bases and J lost 1, with 8 bases in between. Germline V gene sequence: CDR1 ENHRY, CDR2 SYGVKD. CDR3 residues: CAIALSQETQYF. CDR3 sequence (DNA): TGTGCCATCGCTCTTAGCCAAGAGACCCAGTACTTC.

This sequence joins TRBV25-1 and TRBJ1-1; TRBD1 is a possible D gene (6 bases). Germline lookup yields CDR1 MGHDK and CDR2 SYGVNS. V lost 1 base to trimming and J lost 5 bases, with 17 bases between them. CDR3 length: 16 residues. As DNA, the CDR3 is TGTGCCAGCAGTGAATCCCTGACAGGCGGTAGGACTGAAGCTTTCTTT. It is translated as CASSESLTGGRTEAFF.

This clone was detected only a few times. This chain links TRBV23-1 with TRBJ2-7, with TRBD2 identical over 8 bases. TRBV23-1 is labeled an ORF, and its function is uncertain. After removal of 1 base from V and 12 bases from J, the junction contained 29 bases not matched to a gene. The length of the CDR3 is 20 residues. CDR3 nucleotides: TGCGCCAGCAGTCAATGTCAGCGGGAGTTTGCCGATTACGAGCAGTACTGGGGGTACTTC. This sequence encodes CASSQCQREFADYEQYWGYF.

The chain joins TRBV28 to TRBJ1-3; 7 bases fit TRBD1. V lost 6 bases, J lost 0 bases, and 5 bases stayed unmatched. The germline V gene encodes CDR1 MDHEN and CDR2 SYDVKM. The CDR3 contains 15 residues. The CDR3: CASRSGGNSGNTIYF. CDR3 coding DNA: TGTGCCAGCAGGTCAGGGGGTAACTCTGGAAACACCATATATTTT.

The chain combines TRBV4-1 with TRBJ2-2; 9 nucleotides agree with TRBD1. Trimming at V came to 1 base and at J to 6 bases, leaving 6 bases not matched to a gene. From germline, CDR1 is MGHRA and CDR2 YSYEKL. This CDR3 region has 16 residues. CDR3 residues: CASSQVVQGASGELFF. As DNA, the CDR3 is TGCGCCAGCAGCCAAGTGGTACAGGGGGCGTCCGGGGAGCTGTTTTTT.

CDR3 protein: CASSYSTDSPPYEQYF. As DNA, the CDR3 is TGTGCCAGCAGTTACTCGACGGACAGCCCACCCTACGAGCAGTACTTC. V gene TRBV6-6 combines with J gene TRBJ2-7; D perhaps matches TRBD1 (6 bases). Germline loops: CDR1 MNHNY, CDR2 SVGAGI (reference sequence). The V end lost 0 bases, the J end lost 2 bases, and 14 bases lay between the germline ends. This CDR3 comprises 16 residues.

This clone was counted a few times. The chain employs TRBV7-9 and TRBJ2-7, with TRBD2 matching 13 bases. Trimming cost V 5 bases and J 9 bases; bases outside gene matches: 4. The CDR3 contains 13 residues. The germline V gene encodes CDR1 SEHNR and CDR2 FQNEAQ (reference sequence). CDR3 bases: TGTGCCAGCAGCGGGACTAGCGGGAACGCGCAGTACTTC. Residues: CASSGTSGNAQYF.